Below are 7 T cell receptor beta chains sequenced from a single sample in a study of blood T cells in healthy people across ages. Primed by a sample-barcoded 5' primer and a J-beta primer mix, a second PCR proceeded for 7 to 11 cycles. TCRdb re-derived calls from the 5' RACE reads in MiXCR, one entry per CDR3 protein. The sample has about 760,000 distinct CDR3 sequences; about 61% are singletons. The source material was blood. Receptors originate from a middle-aged man in good health.

This clonotype has a handful of counts. The chain carries TRBV7-9 and TRBJ1-1; D is ambiguous. The CDR3 extends over 11 amino acids. Germline V gene sequence: CDR1 SEHNR, CDR2 FQNEAQ (reference sequence). The ends were cut back, 7 bases at V and 4 bases at J, with 7 bases in the middle. CDR3 sequence (DNA): TGTGCCAGCACTTCGAGCACTGAAGCTTTCTTT. Its translation is CASTSSTEAFF.

This chain links TRBV4-3 with TRBJ1-1, with D perhaps TRBD1 (5 bases). V lost 6 bases and J 4 bases, leaving 12 bases between the germline ends. This CDR3 contains 13 residues. In germline, CDR1 is LGHNA, CDR2 YSLEER. The CDR3 region has the DNA TGCGCCAGCAGGCTGAATGGGGGCACTGAAGCTTTCTTT. Protein sequence: CASRLNGGTEAFF.

J is TRBJ2-7 and V is TRBV27, with 12 nucleotides matching TRBD2. The CDR3 totals 15 residues. Germline V gives CDR1 MNHEY, CDR2 SMNVEV (reference sequence). Trimming cost V 6 bases and J 3 bases; bases outside gene matches: 6. The CDR3 sequence is CASRITSGGIYEQYF. The CDR3 region has the DNA TGTGCCAGCAGAATTACTAGCGGGGGGATCTACGAGCAGTACTTC.

This clonotype was detected a few times. It may be a read error: a sequence one base away is much more abundant. This chain uses TRBV4-1 with TRBJ2-1; 7 nucleotides line up with TRBD1. V dropped 7 bases and J dropped 7; count of bases not matched to a gene: 13. This CDR3 is 15 amino acids long. The germline CDR1 and CDR2 sequences are MGHRA and YSYEKL. The CDR3 reads CASNRAPGQTNEQFF. CDR3 DNA: TGCGCCAGCAACCGGGCCCCGGGACAGACGAATGAGCAGTTCTTC.

V and J are TRBV4-3 and TRBJ2-1; D unclear. V lost 4 bases and J 0 bases, leaving 22 bases between the germline ends. The length of the CDR3 is 19 residues. The germline CDR1 and CDR2 sequences are LGHNA and YSLEER. CDR3 nucleotides: TGCGCCAGCAGCCCGACTTTGGTTGTGGAAACCTACTCCTACAATGAGCAGTTCTTC. Protein product: CASSPTLVVETYSYNEQFF.

The CDR3 loop reads CASSKGTMNSYNSPLHF. The CDR3 bases are TGCGCCAGCAGCAAGGGTACGATGAACTCCTATAATTCACCCCTCCACTTT. V and J are TRBV5-1 and TRBJ1-6; D is uncertain. Between the trimmed V and J ends, which lost 4 bases and 0 bases, there was a span of 14 bases. The germline CDR1 and CDR2 sequences are SGHRS and YFSETQ. The CDR3 is made up of 17 amino acids.

The chain uses TRBV4-3 and TRBJ2-1; TRBD2 matches at 14 bases. V lost 2 bases to trimming and J lost 4 bases; unmatched junction nucleotides: 13. CDR1 LGHNA and CDR2 YSLEER come from the germline V gene. CDR3 length equals 20 residues. CDR3 loop: CASSQPGGTSGSSVYNEQFF. CDR3 bases: TGCGCCAGCAGCCAACCCGGCGGGACTAGCGGGAGCTCCGTTTACAATGAGCAGTTCTTC.